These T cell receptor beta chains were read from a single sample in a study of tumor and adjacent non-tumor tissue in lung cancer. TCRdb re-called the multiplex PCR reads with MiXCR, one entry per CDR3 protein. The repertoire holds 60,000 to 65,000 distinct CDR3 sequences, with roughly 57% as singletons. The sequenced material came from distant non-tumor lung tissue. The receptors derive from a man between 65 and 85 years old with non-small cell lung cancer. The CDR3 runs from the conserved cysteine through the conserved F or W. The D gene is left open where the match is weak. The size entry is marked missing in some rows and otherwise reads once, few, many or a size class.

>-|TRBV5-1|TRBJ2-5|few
TGCGCCAGCAGTAGGGCACGGGGAGAGACCCAGTACTTC
CASSRARGETQYF
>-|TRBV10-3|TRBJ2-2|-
TGTGCCATTAGGAGGGGCAGTAACACCGGGGAGCTGTTTTTT
CAIRRGSNTGELFF
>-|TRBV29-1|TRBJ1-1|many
TGCAGCGTTGGATTCCCCGGGAGTGGCTCTGAAGCTTTCTTT
CSVGFPGSGSEAFF
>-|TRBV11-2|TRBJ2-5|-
TGTGCTAGCAGCTCCTGGGAGAGCCAGGAGACCCAGTACTTC
CASSSWESQETQYF
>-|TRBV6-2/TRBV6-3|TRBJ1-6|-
TGTGCCAGCAGTTGGGACGAGAATTCACCCCTCCACTTT
CASSWDENSPLHF
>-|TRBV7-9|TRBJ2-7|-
TGTGCCAGAAGGAGAGGGCTCGAGCAGTACTTC
CARRRGLEQYF
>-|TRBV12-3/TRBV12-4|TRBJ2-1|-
TGTGTCAGCGATATCAGCGGAGGTTACAATGAGCAGTTCTTC
CVSDISGGYNEQFF
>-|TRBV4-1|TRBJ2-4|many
TGCGCCAGCAGCCAAGATACAGAGGGCCTAGCCAAAAACATTCAGTACTTC
CASSQDTEGLAKNIQYF
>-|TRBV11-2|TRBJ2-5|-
TGTGCCAGCAGCTTAGGTCTCTTGGGGGTGGTTCAAGAGACCCAGTACTTC
CASSLGLLGVVQETQYF
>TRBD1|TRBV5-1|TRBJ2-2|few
TGCGCCAGCAGCTGGATGACAGGGGGCACCGGGGAGCTGTTTTTT
CASSWMTGGTGELFF
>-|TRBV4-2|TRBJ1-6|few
TGTGTCAGCAGCCCCCGCGGAGGCGGCTCCTATAATTCACCCCTCCACTTC
CVSSPRGGGSYNSPLHF
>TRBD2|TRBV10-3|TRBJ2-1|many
TGTGCCATCAGTGAGACGTCTAGCGGGAGTAATGAGCAGTTCTTC
CAISETSSGSNEQFF
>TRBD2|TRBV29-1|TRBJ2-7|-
TGCAGCATTGCAAGGACGGGGAGGGACGAGCAGTACTTC
CSIARTGRDEQYF
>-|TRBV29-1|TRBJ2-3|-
TGTAGGGGGGGGTGGAGAGGCACAGATACGCAGTATTTT
CRGGWRGTDTQYF
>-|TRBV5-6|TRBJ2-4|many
TGTGCCAGCAGCTCGTGGGGTGCCAAAAACATTCAGTACTTC
CASSSWGAKNIQYF
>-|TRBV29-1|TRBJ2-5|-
TGCAGCGTTGACAGGAATGCGGAGACCCAGTACTTC
CSVDRNAETQYF
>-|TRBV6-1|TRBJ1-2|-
TGTGCCAGCAGTGAAGGAATAGCTAACTATGGCTACGCCTTC
CASSEGIANYGYAF
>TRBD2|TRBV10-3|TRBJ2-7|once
TGTGCCGCCGGGAGGGTAAACTACGAGCAGTATTTC
CAAGRVNYEQYF
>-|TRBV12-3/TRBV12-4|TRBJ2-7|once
TGTACCAGCAGTTTGGGCCGGACAGTGGCCTATGAGCAGTACTTC
CTSSLGRTVAYEQYF
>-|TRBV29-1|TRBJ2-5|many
TGCAGCGTTGAGACACCCCAAGAGACCCAGTACTTC
CSVETPQETQYF
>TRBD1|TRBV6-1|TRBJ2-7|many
TGTGCCAGCAGTGATGTTGGGCAGGGGGCGTACGAGCAGTACTTC
CASSDVGQGAYEQYF
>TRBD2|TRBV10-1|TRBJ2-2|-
TGCGCTAGCAGTGAGACCTTGACTAGCGCCACCGGGGAGCAGTTTTTT
CASSETLTSATGEQFF
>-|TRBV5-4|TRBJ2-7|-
TGTGCCAGCAGCGGTGGGGGTACCATCAACGAACAGTACTTC
CASSGGGTINEQYF
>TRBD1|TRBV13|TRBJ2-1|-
TGTGCCAGCAACACGACAGGGGGAGAGCAGTTCTTC
CASNTTGGEQFF
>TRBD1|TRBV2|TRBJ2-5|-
TGTGCCAGCTCCCCACAGGGGGAAGAGACCCAGTACTTC
CASSPQGEETQYF
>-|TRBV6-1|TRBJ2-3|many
TGTGCCAGCAGCAGGGGAGTGGGGACAGATACGCAGTATTTT
CASSRGVGTDTQYF
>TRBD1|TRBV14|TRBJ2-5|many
TGTGCCAGCAGCCCACTAAAACCAGGGGGCGGCGAGACCCAGTACTTC
CASSPLKPGGGETQYF
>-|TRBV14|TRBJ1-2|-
TGTGCCAGCAGCCAAGATTTCGCAGGCCCCTATGGCTACACCTTC
CASSQDFAGPYGYTF
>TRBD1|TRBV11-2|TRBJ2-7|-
TGTGCCAGCAGTTTAGATGCGACAGGGTACGAGCCGTATTTC
CASSLDATGYEPYF
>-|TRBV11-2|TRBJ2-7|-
TGTGCCGACAGCTTAGGAGACGGAAACTACGAGCAGTACTTC
CADSLGDGNYEQYF
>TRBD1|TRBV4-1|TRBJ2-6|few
TGCGCCAGCAGCCAATATGGACAGGGGATCCTCTCTGGGGCCAACGTCCTGACTTTC
CASSQYGQGILSGANVLTF
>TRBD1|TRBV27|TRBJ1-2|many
TGTGCCAGCAGTTCAGGGACAGCCTATGGCTACACCTTC
CASSSGTAYGYTF
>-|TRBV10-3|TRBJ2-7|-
TGTGCCATCAGTGCTCCGGCAGGGGACAAAAACGAGCAGTACTTC
CAISAPAGDKNEQYF
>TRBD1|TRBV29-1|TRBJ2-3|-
TGCCGCGTTGATCTGGACAGGGTGGACGCAGATACGCAGTATTTT
CRVDLDRVDADTQYF
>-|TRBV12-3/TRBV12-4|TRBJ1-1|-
TGTGCCAACAGTTTCCGTAGGAACACTGAAGCTTTCTTT
CANSFRRNTEAFF
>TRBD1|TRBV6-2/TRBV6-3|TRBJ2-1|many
TGTGCCAGCGCCCGGACAGGGGGCCCCATTGAGCAGTTCTTC
CASARTGGPIEQFF
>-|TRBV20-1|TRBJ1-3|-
TGCAGTGCTCTGACAGTAGCAGGAAACACCATATATTTT
CSALTVAGNTIYF
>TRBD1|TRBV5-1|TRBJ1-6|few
TGCGCCAGCAGCTTGAACAGGGGTGGGTCACCCCTCCACTTT
CASSLNRGGSPLHF
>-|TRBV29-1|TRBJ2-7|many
TGCAGCGCCGGGGAAGTCTACGAGCAGTACTTC
CSAGEVYEQYF
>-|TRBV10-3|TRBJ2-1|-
TGTGCCATTTTTTCAGGGTCGATCTACAATGAGCAGTTCTTC
CAIFSGSIYNEQFF
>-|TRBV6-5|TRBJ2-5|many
TGTGCCAGCAGTTTCCATCCGGCAGCCCAAGAGACCCAGTACTTC
CASSFHPAAQETQYF
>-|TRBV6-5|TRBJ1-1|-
TGTGCCAGCGCCCGGGATCTAGAGAAGACTGAAGCTTTCTTT
CASARDLEKTEAFF